The 5 T cell receptor beta chains below come from one sample, sequenced in a study of shared clonotypes between healthy human individuals. Sequencing used immunoSEQ multiplex PCR; TCRdb keeps in-frame clones, though not all of them. The table shows more than 1 million clones, with roughly 74% occurring only once. Sequenced: memory CD4+ T cells from PBMCs. As for subset: CD45RA-negative fraction. Receptor source: a young man in good health. Some clones in this sample may be carry-over from other donors' samples.

The chain is built from TRBV5-1 and TRBJ1-5; unclear D gene. The CDR3 contains 13 residues. V lost 4 bases to trimming and J lost 3 bases, with 8 bases between them. Germline CDR1 reads SGHRS; CDR2 reads YFSETQ. The CDR3 DNA is TGCGCCAGCAGCCCCACGCCCAATCAGCCCCAGCATTTT. Amino acid sequence: CASSPTPNQPQHF.

This sequence joins TRBV15 and TRBJ2-7, with 10 bases lining up with TRBD2. V dropped 3 bases and J dropped 0; count of bases not matched to a gene: 8. The CDR3 has 17 residues. Germline CDR1 and CDR2: LNHNV and YYDKDF (reference sequence). The CDR3 nucleotides are TGTGCCACCAGCAGGGGTTATAGCGGGAGGCACTCCTACGAGCAGTACTTC. Residues: CATSRGYSGRHSYEQYF.

J is TRBJ2-7 and V is TRBV7-9, with 7 nucleotides matching TRBD1. The ends lost 6 bases at V and 0 bases at J; junction bases unmatched: 11. The CDR3 consists of 16 residues. Germline CDR1 is SEHNR and CDR2 is FQNEAQ (reference sequence). The CDR3 reads CASRPKSWDSSYEQYF. CDR3 nucleotides: TGTGCCAGCAGGCCTAAGTCGTGGGACAGCTCCTACGAGCAGTACTTC.

This sequence joins TRBV11-2 and TRBJ1-5, with 10 bases that match TRBD1. The V gene's germline CDR1 is SGHAT and CDR2 FQNNGV. There are 15 residues in the CDR3. Trimming took 5 bases from V and 6 from J; bases not matched to a gene: 7. The CDR3 DNA reads as TGTGCCAGCAGCGGGACAGGGGTAGGGGGTCAGCCCCAGCATTTT. It translates to CASSGTGVGGQPQHF.

Regarding this clone: The same CDR3 is also encoded by other DNA sequences in this sample. The chain couples TRBV30 to TRBJ1-5; D remains unclear. The CDR3 is 13 residues long. Germline CDR1 is GTSNPN and CDR2 is SVGIG (reference sequence). V was pared by 1 base and J by 4 bases, with 8 bases between. Written as DNA, the CDR3 is TGTGCCTGGAGTGGGATGGGGAATCAGCCCCAGCATTTT. This sequence encodes CAWSGMGNQPQHF.